This T cell receptor beta chain stems from a study of T cells in Graves' hyperthyroidism and ophthalmopathy. The CDR3 has 17 residues. The germline V gene encodes CDR1 LNHDA and CDR2 SQIVND (reference sequence). The V and J ends lost 1 base and 0 bases respectively, with 15 bases between them. This clonotype appeared many times. TCR beta CDR3 sequences were amplified from RNA transcripts. In the first-round RT-PCR of the TCR CDR3, the HTBI primer set was used. TCRdb recomputed calls from the multiplex PCR reads with MiXCR, one row per CDR3 protein. The table records about 330,000 distinct CDR3 sequences, around 15% of them present only once.

The chain combines TRBV19 with TRBJ1-2; D remains ambiguous. The clonotype was recovered from a woman between 35 and 50 years old with Graves' ophthalmopathy. The sequenced sample was blood. The CDR3 sequence: CASSIALAASSNYGYTF. CDR3 DNA sequence: TGTGCCAGTAGTATAGCGCTTGCGGCATCCTCTAACTATGGCTACACCTTC.